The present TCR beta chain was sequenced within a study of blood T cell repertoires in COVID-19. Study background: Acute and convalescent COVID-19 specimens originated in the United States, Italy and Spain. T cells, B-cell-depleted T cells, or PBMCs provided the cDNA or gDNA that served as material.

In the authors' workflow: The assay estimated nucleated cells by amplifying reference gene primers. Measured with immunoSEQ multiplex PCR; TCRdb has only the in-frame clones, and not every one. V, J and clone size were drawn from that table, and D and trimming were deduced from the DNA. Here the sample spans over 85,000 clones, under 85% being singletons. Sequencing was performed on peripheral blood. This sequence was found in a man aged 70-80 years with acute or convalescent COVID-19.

The CDR3 sequence: CAWSVAARKSGSYNEQFF. In nucleotides, the CDR3 is TGTGCCTGGAGTGTTGCAGCTCGAAAAAGCGGCTCCTACAATGAGCAGTTCTTC. The rearrangement uses TRBV30 and TRBJ2-1, with a tentative D call TRBD2 (5 bases). CDR1 and CDR2 from the germline V gene are GTSNPN and SVGIG (reference sequence). This CDR3 is 18 amino acids long. V was cut by 0 bases and J by 0 bases, with 18 bases left in between.